What follows are 24 T cell receptor beta chains derived from one specimen sequenced in a study of T cell changes during pregnancy in multiple sclerosis. Here immunoSEQ multiplex PCR was the method, and the copy in TCRdb shows in-frame clones only, minus some. Of nearly 110,000 clones in the sample, less than 95% are singletons; the top ten hold around 1.6%. Specimen: peripheral blood, collected before pregnancy. The source of these receptors is a female donor with multiple sclerosis, enrolled in a pregnancy study.

The V gene is TRBV5-1, the J gene TRBJ2-5; TRBD2 aligns across 8 bases. The CDR3 is 14 amino acids. Unmatched junction bases numbered 7, after V lost 4 bases and J lost 5 bases. From germline, CDR1 is SGHRS and CDR2 YFSETQ. The CDR3: CASSPGGSVETQYF. CDR3 DNA sequence: TGCGCCAGCAGCCCGGGAGGGAGCGTCGAGACCCAGTACTTC.

The rearrangement links TRBV7-3 to TRBJ1-1; D remains unclear. The CDR3 consists of 13 residues. CDR1 and CDR2 from the germline V gene are SGHTA and FQGTGA. Trimming pared 3 bases from V and 4 bases from J, leaving 9 bases between. CDR3 coding DNA: TGTGCCAGCAGCTTTACTCACGTCACTGAAGCTTTCTTT. Residues: CASSFTHVTEAFF. Full variable domain (outside the CDR3, taken from reference TRBV7-3 and TRBJ1-1): GAGVSQTPSNKVTEKGKYVELRCDPISGHTALYWYRQSLGQGPEFLIYFQGTGAADDSGLPNDRFFAVRPEGSVSTLKIQRTERGDSAVYLCASSFTHVTEAFFGQGTRLTVV.

CDR3 region: CASSLPGEDTQYF. CDR3 bases: TGCGCCAGCAGTCTTCCCGGGGAGGATACGCAGTATTTT. This chain joins TRBV5-1 and TRBJ2-3, with D perhaps matching TRBD2 (5 bases). The CDR3 has 13 residues. Trimming removed 5 bases from V and 6 bases from J, with 13 bases in between. Germline V lookup: CDR1 SGHRS, CDR2 YFSETQ.

DNA for the CDR3: TGTGCCAGCACCTTTATTGACAGGGGTTACAATGAGCAGTTCTTC. Its protein product is CASTFIDRGYNEQFF. This chain joins TRBV28 and TRBJ2-1, with 8 bases matching TRBD1. CDR3 length: 15 amino acids. With V trimmed by 7 bases and J by 4 bases, 9 bases remained unmatched. CDR1 MDHEN and CDR2 SYDVKM come from the germline V gene.

DNA for the CDR3: TGTGCCACCACAGACAGGGGGCAGACCGGGGAGCTGTTTTTT. As protein: CATTDRGQTGELFF. This chain uses TRBV6-6 with TRBJ2-2; TRBD1 matches at 10 bases. The CDR3 totals 14 residues. Germline V gene lookup returns CDR1 MNHNY and CDR2 SVGAGI (reference sequence). V shed 10 bases, J shed 5 bases, and the junction held 7 bases outside the gene matches.

The CDR3 is CASRSPGVLNTEAFF. DNA of the CDR3: TGTGCCAGCAGGTCCCCGGGGGTATTGAACACTGAAGCTTTCTTT. J is TRBJ1-1 and V is TRBV28, with TRBD1 as a possible D gene (5 bases). The CDR3 contains 15 residues. V lost 6 bases and J lost 0, with 14 bases in between. CDR1 MDHEN and CDR2 SYDVKM come from the germline V gene.

The chain recombines TRBV5-4 with TRBJ1-1, with D perhaps matching TRBD1 (5 bases). V was pared by 5 bases and J by 1 base, with 9 bases between. Germline loops: CDR1 SGHNT, CDR2 YYREEE (reference sequence). The CDR3 runs 13 residues. This CDR3 reads CASRQEPNTEAFF. The CDR3 DNA is TGTGCCAGCAGACAGGAGCCGAACACTGAAGCTTTCTTT.

This clone occurred a few times. The V call is TRBV5-6, the J call TRBJ1-6; possibly TRBD1 for D (6 bases). From germline, CDR1 is SGHDT and CDR2 YYEEEE. Trimming shortened V by 4 bases and J by 1 base, and 12 bases separated the two germline ends. This CDR3 has 16 amino acids. CDR3 loop: CASSRNRVSYNSPLHF. For the CDR3, the DNA is TGTGCCAGCAGCCGGAACAGGGTTTCCTATAATTCACCCCTCCACTTT.

V gene TRBV5-6 combines with J gene TRBJ2-7; possible D gene TRBD1, 5 bases. The CDR3 spans 12 residues. The germline V gene has CDR1 SGHDT and CDR2 YYEEEE. Trimming shortened V by 6 bases and J by 1 base, and 8 bases separated the two germline ends. The CDR3 here is CASTTGSYEQYF. CDR3 in DNA: TGTGCCAGCACTACAGGATCCTACGAGCAGTACTTC. Full variable domain (missing parts from reference TRBV5-6 and TRBJ2-7): DAGVTQSPTHLIKTRGQQVTLRCSPKSGHDTVSWYQQALGQGPQFIFQYYEEEERQRGNFPDRFSGHQFPNYSSELNVNALLLGDSALYLCASTTGSYEQYFGPGTRLTVT.

V and J are TRBV6-6 and TRBJ2-1, with 14 bases aligning to TRBD2. This CDR3 is 16 amino acids long. V was pared by 4 bases and J by 8 bases, with 7 bases of the junction left unmatched. Looked up from germline, CDR1 is MNHNY and CDR2 is SVGAGI (reference sequence). The CDR3 nucleotides read TGTGCCAGCAGTTTCGGGACTAGCGGGAGTCCGGATGAGCAGTTCTTC. It encodes CASSFGTSGSPDEQFF.

The CDR3 region has the DNA TGTGCCAGCAGCGGGGATAGGGGGCACGATACGCAGTATTTT. It codes for CASSGDRGHDTQYF. This chain links TRBV27 with TRBJ2-3; 7 bases are a match to TRBD1. Germline CDR1 reads MNHEY; CDR2 reads SMNVEV (reference sequence). After removal of 6 bases from V and 6 bases from J, the junction contained 9 bases not matched to a gene. This CDR3 has 14 amino acids.

The V call is TRBV28, the J call TRBJ2-3, with D tentatively TRBD2 (6 bases). With 9 bases removed from V and 2 bases from J, the gap between germline ends came to 12 bases. The CDR3 covers 13 residues. Looked up from germline, CDR1 is MDHEN and CDR2 is SYDVKM. CDR3 DNA: TGTGCCAGTGGACGCGGGACCACAGATACGCAGTATTTT. Residues: CASGRGTTDTQYF.

The gene calls are TRBV11-3 and TRBJ1-2; D unresolved. The CDR3 is made up of 15 amino acids. Trimming removed 1 base from V and 0 bases from J, with 9 bases in between. The germline gives CDR1 SGHNT, CDR2 YENEEA. CDR3 residues: CASSLVSTTNYGYTF. CDR3 nucleotides: TGTGCCAGCAGCTTAGTTAGCACCACTAACTATGGCTACACCTTC.

V is TRBV28 and J is TRBJ2-1; TRBD1 matches at 9 bases. The germline CDR1 and CDR2 sequences are MDHEN and SYDVKM. V was pared by 7 bases and J by 9 bases, with 7 bases of the junction left unmatched. This CDR3 contains 13 residues. The CDR3 protein is CASTVRQGGEQFF. The CDR3 DNA follows: TGTGCCAGCACCGTGCGACAGGGGGGTGAGCAGTTCTTC.

The V call is TRBV9, the J call TRBJ2-7; TRBD1 matches at 10 bases. This CDR3 region has 15 residues. CDR1 and CDR2 from the germline V gene are SGDLS and YYNGEE. V shed 3 bases and J 2 bases; nucleotides not matched to a gene: 5. The CDR3 is CASSAGTGATYEQYF. In DNA form, the CDR3 reads TGTGCCAGCAGCGCCGGGACAGGGGCCACCTACGAGCAGTACTTC.

The V call is TRBV28, the J call TRBJ1-5; D is uncertain. This CDR3 is built from 11 residues. V lost 6 bases to trimming and J lost 4 bases, with 4 bases between them. The germline gives CDR1 MDHEN, CDR2 SYDVKM. The CDR3 here is CASSNNQPQHF. For the CDR3, the DNA is TGTGCCAGCAGCAATAATCAGCCCCAGCATTTT. The whole variable domain, remainder taken from reference TRBV28 and TRBJ1-5, is DVKVTQSSRYLVKRTGEKVFLECVQDMDHENMFWYRQDPGLGLRLIYFSYDVKMKEKGDIPEGYSVSREKKERFSLILESASTNQTSMYLCASSNNQPQHFGDGTRLSIL.

This clone was observed a single time. The rearrangement joins TRBV6-4 to TRBJ1-5, with TRBD1 matching 9 bases. CDR1 and CDR2 (germline): MRHNA, SNTAGT. Unmatched junction bases numbered 2, after V lost 2 bases and J lost 0 bases. This CDR3 spans 16 amino acids. The CDR3 region has the DNA TGTGCCAGCAGTGACGGGGACAGGGATAGCAATCAGCCCCAGCATTTT. Translating it yields CASSDGDRDSNQPQHF.

The chain recombines TRBV7-2 with TRBJ2-7; D unclear. V lost 3 bases and J lost 3, with 6 bases in between. The CDR3 runs 12 residues. CDR1 is SGHTA, CDR2 FQGNSA, per germline. DNA of the CDR3: TGTGCCAGCAGCTTTCTAGGCTACGAGCAGTACTTC. Its translation is CASSFLGYEQYF.

The chain uses TRBV5-1 and TRBJ2-7; 12 nucleotides agree with TRBD2. The CDR3 runs 18 residues. Per germline, CDR1 SGHRS and CDR2 YFSETQ. With V trimmed by 1 base and J by 3 bases, 11 bases remained unmatched. The DNA for the CDR3 is TGCGCCAGCAGCTTGAGTCGGCTAGCGGGAGGGCCAAGCTACGAGCAGTACTTC. It codes for CASSLSRLAGGPSYEQYF.

The gene calls are TRBV18 and TRBJ1-2, with a tentative D call TRBD1 (6 bases). CDR1 and CDR2 from the germline V gene are KGHSH and LQKENI. The CDR3 is made up of 12 amino acids. Trimming shortened V by 3 bases and J by 7 bases, and 9 bases separated the two germline ends. The CDR3 sequence is CASSPTGIGYTF. The CDR3 DNA reads as TGTGCCAGCTCACCGACAGGTATTGGCTACACCTTC.

The chain joins TRBV19 to TRBJ2-5; maybe TRBD1 (5 bases). CDR1 is LNHDA and CDR2 is SQIVND in the germline V gene (reference sequence). Between the trimmed V and J ends, which lost 6 bases and 1 base, there was a span of 12 bases. The CDR3 spans 14 residues. CDR3 region: CASSLTDPQETQYF. CDR3 bases: TGTGCCAGTAGCCTGACAGATCCCCAAGAGACCCAGTACTTC.

The chain couples TRBV10-1 to TRBJ2-5; D ambiguous. Germline CDR1 and CDR2: WNHNN and SYGVQD (reference sequence). V shed 0 bases and J shed 5 bases, with 10 bases lying between them. The CDR3 has 14 residues. The CDR3 here is CASSESPEAETQYF. Written as DNA, the CDR3 is TGCGCCAGCAGTGAGTCGCCTGAGGCGGAGACCCAGTACTTC.

J is TRBJ2-6 and V is TRBV4-1; TRBD1 matches at 8 bases. This CDR3 has 16 amino acids. J was trimmed by 2 bases and V by 4 bases; bases with no gene match: 4. The germline V gene encodes CDR1 MGHRA and CDR2 YSYEKL. CDR3 bases: TGCGCCAGCAGCCTTCGACAGGGGCCTGGGGCCAACGTCCTGACTTTC. It specifies CASSLRQGPGANVLTF.

V gene TRBV9 combines with J gene TRBJ1-6, with 7 nucleotides matching TRBD1. Germline CDR1 SGDLS, CDR2 YYNGEE. V shed 0 bases and J 8 bases; nucleotides not matched to a gene: 2. This CDR3 has 14 amino acids. CDR3 coding DNA: TGTGCCAGCAGCGTAGGCAGGGGGTATTCACCCCTCCACTTT. Amino acids: CASSVGRGYSPLHF.